The rows below give T cell receptor beta chains drawn from one sample of a study of blood T cell repertoires in COVID-19. Method: immunoSEQ multiplex PCR; TCRdb's copy keeps in-frame clones and lacks some. The repertoire includes a few hundred thousand clones, around 89% of them detected once, and about 1.3% sits in the top ten. Sequences were obtained from PBMCs or T cells enriched from blood (not recorded which). Receptor source: a young man who had recovered from COVID-19. CDR3s include the opening cysteine and the closing phenylalanine or tryptophan.

v_gene,j_gene,CDR3aa
TRBV9,TRBJ2-2,CASSPLGSANTGELFF
TRBV30,TRBJ1-5,CAWSPDMTVWSNQPQHF
TRBV6-2/TRBV6-3,TRBJ2-5,CASSGLAGQETQYF
TRBV27,TRBJ1-2,CASSRTGVIDNYGYTF
TRBV6-5,TRBJ2-5,CASSYSGETQYF
TRBV4-2,TRBJ1-1,CASSQNTGGTEAFF
TRBV28,TRBJ1-2,CASTLGQVDYLNYGYTF
TRBV30,TRBJ1-6,CAWATGGNSPLHF
TRBV18,TRBJ2-1,CASSRDRVYNEQFF
TRBV2,TRBJ2-4,CASSPGVMAKNIQYF
TRBV3-1/TRBV3-2,TRBJ1-3,CASSQVRGAGNTIYF
TRBV29-1,TRBJ2-5,CSVGGGAQETQYF
TRBV11-2,TRBJ2-1,CASSFFRLREQFF
TRBV15,TRBJ1-5,CATSRPTGELSKPQHF
TRBV9,TRBJ1-1,CASSVSGQNSEAFF
TRBV7-6,TRBJ2-7,CASVRGTPLSSYEQYF
TRBV12-5,TRBJ1-2,CASETRLPSSSGPQRNYGYTF
TRBV7-9,TRBJ2-2,CARGGLASNTGELFF
TRBV10-3,TRBJ2-1,CAISESVGGFYNEQFF
TRBV24-1,TRBJ2-2,CATSKGVPGELFF
TRBV19,TRBJ2-2,CASSIVLLRGDTGELFF
TRBV2,TRBJ2-7,CASSLYEQYF
TRBV29-1,TRBJ2-2,CSVVAGWNTGELFF
TRBV13,TRBJ2-7,CASSPGLAGDYEQYF
TRBV20-1,TRBJ1-6,CSASSGTGGVGSPLHF
TRBV7-8,TRBJ1-1,CASRESQGAVTNTEAFF
TRBV4-3,TRBJ1-2,CASSQDPGQNYGYTF
TRBV9,TRBJ1-4,CASSLRQGGNEKLFF
TRBV4-1,TRBJ1-2,CASSQANGANYGYTF
TRBV11-2,TRBJ2-1,CASSDHRGRDEQFF
TRBV10-1,TRBJ2-7,CASSPGTGSYEQYF
TRBV4-3,TRBJ2-3,CASSQESRSTDTQYF
TRBV2,TRBJ1-2,CASSELGQGYGYTF
TRBV5-1,TRBJ2-7,CASSLGTGGSYEQYF
TRBV19,TRBJ1-5,CASSIHGGYSNQPQHF
TRBV9,TRBJ1-1,CASSSTGATEAFF
TRBV7-2,TRBJ1-2,CASSLVDIYGYTF
TRBV11-2,TRBJ2-1,CASSLGLANEQFF
TRBV7-9,TRBJ2-5,CASSPRYREETQYF
TRBV7-9,TRBJ2-2,CASSLRGPAGELFF